This entry lists 17 T cell receptor beta chains sequenced from one sample in a study of blood T cell repertoires in COVID-19. Some clones are missing from TCRdb's copy, which holds only in-frame ones; the method was immunoSEQ multiplex PCR. The sample carries 200,000 or so clones, roughly 80% recorded once. The specimen sequenced was PBMCs or T cells enriched from blood (not recorded which). The receptor source for this set is a woman between 40 and 55 years old with acute COVID-19.

This sequence joins TRBV27 and TRBJ1-3; 10 bases align to TRBD1. CDR3 length: 15 residues. CDR1 and CDR2 from the germline V gene are MNHEY and SMNVEV (reference sequence). V lost 5 bases to trimming and J lost 3 bases; unmatched junction nucleotides: 4. The CDR3 spells CASSLDRGYGNTIYF. The DNA for the CDR3 is TGTGCCAGCAGTCTGGACAGGGGGTATGGAAACACCATATATTTT.

This chain joins TRBV18 and TRBJ2-1, with D maybe TRBD1 (5 bases). The V and J ends lost 4 bases and 7 bases respectively, with 14 bases between them. Germline V gene sequence: CDR1 KGHSH, CDR2 LQKENI. The CDR3 runs 14 residues. The CDR3 sequence: CASSLKQVGNEQFF. DNA for the CDR3: TGTGCCAGCTCACTGAAACAGGTCGGGAATGAGCAGTTCTTC.

Comment on this clone: A junction boundary mismatches the germline segment, possibly from a read error. The V call is TRBV5-6, the J call TRBJ2-2; 10 positions match TRBD1. The length of the CDR3 is 16 residues. The germline V gene encodes CDR1 SGHDT and CDR2 YYEEEE. As DNA, the CDR3 is TGTGCCAGCAGCACGCCGGGACAGGGGAACGCCGGGGAGCTGTTTTTT. Residues: CASSTPGQGNAGELFF.

This chain connects TRBV4-2 to TRBJ2-7; 7 bases match TRBD2. The CDR3 spans 15 residues. V was clipped by 1 base and J by 1 base; unmatched bases: 4. CDR1 is LGHNA, CDR2 YNFKEQ, per germline. The CDR3 bases are TGTGCCAGCAGCCAAGCGGCGGGGGTTTCCTACGAGCAGTACTTC. It encodes CASSQAAGVSYEQYF.

This clone was recorded only once. This chain links TRBV27 with TRBJ2-1, with 7 bases identical to TRBD2. Germline V gene sequence: CDR1 MNHEY, CDR2 SMNVEV (reference sequence). J lost 9 bases, V lost 4 bases, and 9 bases had no gene match. This CDR3 spans 14 amino acids. CDR3 region: CASSSHREAGEQFF. CDR3 nucleotides: TGTGCCAGCAGTTCCCATCGGGAGGCCGGTGAGCAGTTCTTC.

CDR3 in amino acids: CASSRWGTSSQETQYF. The CDR3 DNA sequence: TGCGCCAGCAGCCGATGGGGGACTAGCAGTCAAGAGACCCAGTACTTC. The chain links TRBV5-1 to TRBJ2-5; TRBD2 matches at 9 bases. The length of the CDR3 is 16 residues. Trimming at V came to 4 bases and at J to 2 bases, leaving 9 bases not matched to a gene. CDR1 is SGHRS and CDR2 is YFSETQ in the germline V gene.

This sequence joins TRBV5-1 and TRBJ2-1, with TRBD2 matching 7 bases. V was pared by 0 bases and J by 8 bases, with 8 bases of the junction left unmatched. Germline CDR1 and CDR2: SGHRS and YFSETQ. This CDR3 region has 15 residues. The CDR3 sequence is CASSLDAGVGDEQFF. The CDR3 DNA is TGCGCCAGCAGCTTGGACGCGGGAGTGGGAGATGAGCAGTTCTTC.

The V gene is TRBV3-1 (or the pseudogene TRBV3-2), the J gene TRBJ1-3; maybe TRBD1 (5 bases). The V gene's germline CDR1 is LGHDT and CDR2 YNNKEL (reference sequence). This CDR3 spans 16 amino acids. The V gene lost 0 bases and the J gene lost 2 bases, with 11 bases spanning the gap. CDR3 coding DNA: TGTGCCAGCAGCCAAGATCCTCGGGGGGCTGGAAACACCATATATTTT. This gives the protein CASSQDPRGAGNTIYF.

The chain carries TRBV4-3 and TRBJ2-3; a possible D gene is TRBD2 (7 bases). Germline assignment: CDR1 LGHNA and CDR2 YSLEER. The ends were cut back, 0 bases at V and 2 bases at J, with 15 bases in the middle. This CDR3 spans 17 amino acids. The CDR3 DNA is TGCGCCAGCAGCCAAGATCACGGGGGGCTTCTCACAGATACGCAGTATTTT. This codes for CASSQDHGGLLTDTQYF.

This clone has a single count. The V gene is TRBV18, the J gene TRBJ2-7; 8 nucleotides line up with TRBD1. The CDR3 runs 15 residues. V shed 3 bases, J shed 1 base, and the junction held 5 bases outside the gene matches. Germline-derived CDR1 and CDR2 are KGHSH and LQKENI. DNA of the CDR3: TGTGCCAGCTCACCTATTGGGACAGGTTCCTACGAGCAGTACTTC. It is translated as CASSPIGTGSYEQYF. Using reference TRBV18 and TRBJ2-7 for the parts outside the CDR3, the full variable domain is NAGVMQNPRHLVRRRGQEARLRCSPMKGHSHVYWYRQLPEEGLKFMVYLQKENIIDESGMPKERFSAEFPKEGPSILRIQQVVRGDSAAYFCASSPIGTGSYEQYFGPGTRLTVT.

The V gene is TRBV7-8, the J gene TRBJ2-5; D possibly corresponds to TRBD2 (6 bases). Germline CDR1 and CDR2: SGHVS and FQNEAQ. The CDR3 runs to 16 residues. Trimming shortened V by 6 bases and J by 5 bases, and 22 bases separated the two germline ends. The CDR3 loop reads CASRTGLGGRRETQYF. The CDR3 nucleotides are TGTGCCAGCAGGACCGGGTTAGGTGGGAGGCGGGAGACCCAGTACTTC. The full variable domain, in which reference TRBV7-8 and TRBJ2-5 provide the parts outside the CDR3, is GAGVSQSPRYKVAKRGQDVALRCDPISGHVSLFWYQQALGQGPEFLTYFQNEAQLDKSGLPSDRFFAERPEGSVSTLKIQRTQQEDSAVYLCASRTGLGGRRETQYFGPGTRLLVL.

Only a few counts were recorded for this clone. This rearrangement joins TRBV18 to TRBJ1-1, with D unclear. Germline V gives CDR1 KGHSH, CDR2 LQKENI. V lost 1 base and J 7 bases, leaving 10 bases between the germline ends. The CDR3 consists of 13 residues. The CDR3 loop is CASSPQDSGEAFF. The CDR3 DNA is TGTGCCAGCTCACCACAAGATTCCGGTGAAGCTTTCTTT.

The rearrangement uses TRBV9 and TRBJ2-2; 9 bases line up with TRBD2. V was clipped by 2 bases and J by 4 bases; unmatched bases: 12. This CDR3 is built from 18 residues. Germline loops: CDR1 SGDLS, CDR2 YYNGEE. CDR3 protein: CASSVRRGGPGGTGELFF. DNA for the CDR3: TGTGCCAGCAGCGTTCGGCGGGGGGGCCCCGGGGGCACCGGGGAGCTGTTTTTT.

The chain couples TRBV5-4 to TRBJ1-2; 7 bases align to TRBD1. This CDR3 spans 14 amino acids. The germline V gene has CDR1 SGHNT and CDR2 YYREEE (reference sequence). V lost 0 bases to trimming and J lost 5 bases; unmatched junction nucleotides: 4. CDR3 region: CASSLDRGPYGYTF. CDR3 in DNA: TGTGCCAGCAGCTTGGACAGGGGACCTTATGGCTACACCTTC.

V is TRBV29-1 and J is TRBJ1-2, with D possibly TRBD1 on 5 matching bases. CDR3 length: 11 residues. Germline V lookup: CDR1 SQVTM, CDR2 ANQGSEA. Trimming shortened V by 4 bases and J by 4 bases, and 7 bases separated the two germline ends. CDR3 amino acids: CSVVQGYGYTF. The CDR3, as DNA: TGCAGCGTTGTTCAGGGCTATGGCTACACCTTC.

J is TRBJ1-1 and V is TRBV27; D may be TRBD1 (6 bases). Germline-derived CDR1 and CDR2 are MNHEY and SMNVEV (reference sequence). V shed 5 bases and J shed 1 base, with 11 bases lying between them. The CDR3 has 14 residues. CDR3 amino acids: CASSVRGENTEAFF. CDR3 in DNA: TGTGCCAGCAGTGTCAGGGGTGAGAACACTGAAGCTTTCTTT.

The gene calls are TRBV6-1 and TRBJ1-1; 9 bases fit TRBD1. The CDR3 extends over 15 amino acids. V shed 3 bases and J 3 bases; nucleotides not matched to a gene: 5. Germline V CDR1 and CDR2: MNHNS, SASEGT. The CDR3 reads CASSDTGGEHTEAFF. CDR3 nucleotides: TGTGCCAGCAGTGATACAGGGGGCGAACACACTGAAGCTTTCTTT.